This T cell receptor beta chain originates from a study of OX40 agonist ivuxolimab in advanced cancers. This CDR3 contains 16 residues. Germline loops: CDR1 MNHEY, CDR2 SMNVEV (reference sequence). Trimming shortened V by 6 bases and J by 4 bases, and 21 bases separated the two germline ends. Method: immunoSEQ multiplex PCR; TCRdb's copy keeps in-frame clones and lacks some. The table has roughly 71,000 clones, about 91% seen once. The table lists this clone with a count of one. The TCR sequence derives from an adult with an advanced solid tumor such as melanoma, head and neck, liver or kidney cancer. This chain uses TRBV27 with TRBJ1-2; D is perhaps TRBD1 (5 bases). The specimen was CD4+ or CD8+ T cells sorted from blood, collected in a trial of the OX40 agonist ivuxolimab. The CDR3 DNA reads as TGTGCCAGCAGCCAACAGGCGATCAGGGCGATCTATGGCTACACCTTC. Translating gives CASSQQAIRAIYGYTF.